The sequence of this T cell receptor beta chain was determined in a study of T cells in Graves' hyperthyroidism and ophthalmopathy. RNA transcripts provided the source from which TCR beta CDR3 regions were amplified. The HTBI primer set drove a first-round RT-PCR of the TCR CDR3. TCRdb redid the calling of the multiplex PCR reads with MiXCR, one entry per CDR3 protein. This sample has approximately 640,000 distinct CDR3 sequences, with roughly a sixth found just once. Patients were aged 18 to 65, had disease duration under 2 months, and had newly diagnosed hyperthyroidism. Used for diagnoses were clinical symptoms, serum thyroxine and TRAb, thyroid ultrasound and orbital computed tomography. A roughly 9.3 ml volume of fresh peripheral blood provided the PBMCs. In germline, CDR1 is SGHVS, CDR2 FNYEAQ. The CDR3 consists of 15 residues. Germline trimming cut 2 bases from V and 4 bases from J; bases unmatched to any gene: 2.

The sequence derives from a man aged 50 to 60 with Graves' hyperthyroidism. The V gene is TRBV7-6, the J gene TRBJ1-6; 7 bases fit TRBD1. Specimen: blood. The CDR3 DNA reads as TGTGCCAGCAGCTTAAACAGGGGATATAATTCACCCCTCCACTTT. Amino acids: CASSLNRGYNSPLHF.